One T cell receptor delta chain is described in this entry. The sample is drawn from a study of gamma-delta chains in newborns, infants, children. Deletions cut 9 bases from V and 5 bases from J, with 12 bases between. There are 12 residues in the CDR3. CDR1 is GEAIGNYY and CDR2 is EKD in the germline V gene. TCRdb applied CATT to the reads for clone calling. Found here are more than 2,500 delta-chain clones, approximately 1.1% of them singletons; the top ten hold around 24%. This TCR was recovered from a child who was a newborn, infant or young child, either healthy, febrile or measles-vaccinated (not recorded which). This chain connects TRDV2 to TRDJ2; weak D call: TRDD3 (6 bases). The sequenced sample was blood. The CDR3 protein is CATVGATAQLFF. The CDR3 DNA reads TGTGCCACCGTGGGGGCTACAGCACAACTCTTCTTT.